The 18 T cell receptor beta chains below come from one sample, sequenced in a study of CD8 T cells in ankylosing spondylitis. TCRdb recomputed calls from the 5' RACE reads with MiXCR, one row per CDR3 protein. The profile shows fewer than 250,000 distinct CDR3 sequences, under 35% of them singletons. The material sequenced was blood, either unsorted or a sorted T cell fraction (not recorded which). These receptors were collected from a male donor with ankylosing spondylitis or in good health (not recorded which).

The chain combines TRBV18 with TRBJ1-6; D remains ambiguous. The germline V gene encodes CDR1 KGHSH and CDR2 LQKENI. Trimming removed 6 bases from V and 7 bases from J, with 10 bases in between. This CDR3 has 13 amino acids. The CDR3 spells CASSNEGNSPLHF. The CDR3, as DNA: TGTGCCAGCTCCAACGAAGGGAATTCACCCCTCCACTTT.

The chain has TRBV5-1 and TRBJ2-3; D is possibly TRBD2 (5 bases). CDR1 and CDR2 from the germline V gene are SGHRS and YFSETQ. Trimming left V 0 bases short and J 4 bases short, with 12 bases between. This CDR3 spans 15 amino acids. The CDR3 protein is CASSLGPQRADTQYF. CDR3 DNA: TGCGCCAGCAGCTTGGGTCCCCAGAGGGCAGATACGCAGTATTTT.

This chain uses TRBV10-3 with TRBJ1-2; TRBD1 might be the D (5 bases). The CDR3 totals 14 residues. Germline CDR1 and CDR2: ENHRY and SYGVKD. Trimming took 8 bases from V and 4 from J, leaving 17 bases between them. CDR3 amino acids: CAIPSAGTAYGYTF. The DNA for the CDR3 is TGTGCCATCCCCTCCGCGGGGACCGCCTATGGCTACACCTTC.

In its sample, this clonotype was seen a few times. Here the CDR3 DNA reads TGCAGTGCTAGAGGGGACAGCCCCTACGAGCAGTACTTC. This encodes CSARGDSPYEQYF. The rearrangement uses TRBV20-1 and TRBJ2-7; 7 bases agree with TRBD1. Germline V gene lookup returns CDR1 DFQATT and CDR2 SNEGSKA (reference sequence). This CDR3 comprises 13 residues. V lost 1 base, J lost 2 bases, and 2 bases stayed unmatched.

The chain carries TRBV5-6 and TRBJ2-7; D not certain. CDR1 and CDR2 from the germline V gene are SGHDT and YYEEEE. The CDR3 spans 13 residues. Trimming stripped 4 bases from V and 0 bases from J, with 8 bases between. The CDR3 coding sequence is TGTGCCAGCAGCGATTGGAACTCCTACGAGCAGTACTTC. It specifies CASSDWNSYEQYF.

The CDR3 protein is CASSPGGFETQYF. DNA for the CDR3: TGTGCCAGCAGTCCGGGGGGGTTTGAGACCCAGTACTTC. The V call is TRBV12-3 or TRBV12-4, the J call TRBJ2-5, with 8 bases fitting TRBD2. Germline trimming cut 5 bases from V and 5 bases from J; bases unmatched to any gene: 4. CDR3 length equals 13 residues.

The rearrangement links TRBV20-1 to TRBJ2-5; no clear D. Germline V gives CDR1 DFQATT, CDR2 SNEGSKA (reference sequence). The germline V and J ends were trimmed by 6 bases and 0 bases, with 17 bases remaining between them. The CDR3 runs 15 residues. The DNA of the CDR3 is TGCAGTGCGGGCGTGGAGTATGCGTACCAAGAGACCCAGTACTTC. It translates to CSAGVEYAYQETQYF.

This clonotype was seen only a few times. This rearrangement joins TRBV12-3 or TRBV12-4 to TRBJ2-3; D is possibly TRBD1 or TRBD2 (6 bases each). Trimming pared 3 bases from V and 2 bases from J, leaving 15 bases between. The CDR3 has 16 residues. The CDR3 nucleotides are TGTGCCAGCAGTTTGGACGGGGGCCGCATCACAGATACGCAGTATTTT. Translation gives CASSLDGGRITDTQYF.

This clonotype was detected only a few times. CDR3 sequence: CASSFDRGNEQFF. The CDR3 DNA reads TGTGCCAGCAGCTTCGACAGGGGGAATGAGCAGTTCTTC. V usage is TRBV7-2 and J usage is TRBJ2-1, with 9 bases that match TRBD1. V trimming: 3 bases; J trimming: 7 bases; junction bases outside the gene matches: 1. Germline CDR1 is SGHTA and CDR2 is FQGNSA. This CDR3 region has 13 residues.

The chain has TRBV20-1 and TRBJ1-1; D uncertain. Germline-derived CDR1 and CDR2 are DFQATT and SNEGSKA (reference sequence). Trimming removed 1 base from V and 10 bases from J, with 13 bases in between. The CDR3 length is 12 residues. The CDR3 DNA is TGCAGTGCTAGAGTCGACATCCTGGGAGCTTTCTTT. This sequence encodes CSARVDILGAFF.

This clonotype was detected a few times. The chain employs TRBV7-3 and TRBJ1-1; no reliable D call. CDR1 is SGHTA, CDR2 FQGTGA, per germline. V gave up 1 base and J gave up 3 bases, with 12 bases separating them. The CDR3 covers 15 residues. As DNA, the CDR3 is TGTGCCAGCAGCTTAATTCGGGGAAGGCACACTGAAGCTTTCTTT. It codes for CASSLIRGRHTEAFF.

In its sample, this clonotype was seen a few times. V gene TRBV6-5 combines with J gene TRBJ2-3; 8 bases are a match to TRBD2. In germline, CDR1 is MNHEY, CDR2 SVGAGI. Unmatched junction bases numbered 4, after V lost 4 bases and J lost 4 bases. CDR3 length equals 14 residues. The CDR3: CASSSRAGADTQYF. The CDR3 region has the DNA TGTGCCAGCAGTTCCCGAGCGGGGGCAGATACGCAGTATTTT.

For the CDR3, the DNA is TGTGCCAGCAGCATACAGGGCACTGAAGCTTTCTTT. Protein product: CASSIQGTEAFF. The V and J genes are TRBV7-9 and TRBJ1-1; D is perhaps TRBD1 (6 bases). With 5 bases removed from V and 4 bases from J, the gap between germline ends came to 8 bases. Per germline, CDR1 SEHNR and CDR2 FQNEAQ (reference sequence). The CDR3 has 12 amino acids.

V and J are TRBV5-1 and TRBJ2-5; 8 bases align to TRBD2. Germline-derived CDR1 and CDR2 are SGHRS and YFSETQ. Germline trimming cut 4 bases from V and 2 bases from J; bases unmatched to any gene: 7. The CDR3 totals 15 residues. As DNA, the CDR3 is TGCGCCAGCAGCCAGAGAGCGGGGGTACAAGAGACCCAGTACTTC. Translated: CASSQRAGVQETQYF.

V usage is TRBV6-8 and J usage is TRBJ1-5; 8 bases fit TRBD1. This CDR3 spans 14 amino acids. J was trimmed by 7 bases and V by 0 bases; bases with no gene match: 2. CDR1 and CDR2 (germline): MNHGY, SAAAGT. CDR3 nucleotide sequence: TGTGCCAGCAGTTACTCAGGGGACAGGCAGCCCCAGCATTTT. It translates to CASSYSGDRQPQHF.

This sequence joins TRBV11-2 and TRBJ2-7; 8 bases align to TRBD1. The CDR3 is made up of 13 amino acids. Germline loops: CDR1 SGHAT, CDR2 FQNNGV. Germline trimming cut 5 bases from V and 7 bases from J; bases unmatched to any gene: 7. The CDR3 region has the DNA TGTGCCAGCAGCACCCAGGGGGCGGGAGAGCAGTACTTC. Protein: CASSTQGAGEQYF.

The chain links TRBV27 to TRBJ1-5; possible D gene TRBD1, 6 bases. Germline-derived CDR1 and CDR2 are MNHEY and SMNVEV (reference sequence). V lost 2 bases, J lost 4 bases, and 9 bases lay in between. CDR3 size: 14 residues. CDR3 sequence: CASSLIRGNQPQHF. The CDR3 region has the DNA TGTGCCAGCAGTTTAATCAGGGGAAATCAGCCCCAGCATTTT.

The chain carries TRBV20-1 and TRBJ1-4; TRBD1 might be the D (6 bases). Looked up from germline, CDR1 is DFQATT and CDR2 is SNEGSKA (reference sequence). V lost 5 bases to trimming and J lost 4 bases, with 17 bases between them. This CDR3 comprises 15 residues. In nucleotides, the CDR3 is TGCAGTGCTCCGCCAACGAGGGGGTATAATGAAAAACTGTTTTTT. Amino acids: CSAPPTRGYNEKLFF.